This paragraph covers one TCR beta chain sequence. Its antigen is currently unknown. J was trimmed by 16 bases and V by 2 bases; bases with no gene match: 12. The CDR3 consists of 15 residues. Germline lookup yields CDR1 MNHEY and CDR2 SVGAGI. It was with 60 Vbeta and 13 Jbeta primers that the PCR ran. Assay: immunoSEQ multiplex PCR; the TCRdb copy retains only in-frame clones and omits some. Seen here are about 240,000 clones, 75% to 85% observed once, and the top ten hold around 8.3%. These data are taken from a study of cytomegalovirus exposure and HLA in healthy donors. The overall study: HLA-typed donors were the source of around 87 million unique TCRs, which an early data release held. Of 398 genotyped donors, approximately 84% clustered with self-reported Caucasian donors.

Study-wide findings and caveats: Most TCR sequences were seen very rarely across donors, but some public TCRs occurred in many.

This clonotype was obtained from an older woman in good health and CMV-seropositive. Sequencing was performed on PBMCs. This chain joins TRBV6-5 and TRBJ1-5; 12 nucleotides agree with TRBD1. The CDR3 DNA sequence: TGTGCCAGCAGTTACACACCCGGGACAGGGGGCGAGGAACATTTT. Translation: CASSYTPGTGGEEHF.